A selection of T cell receptor beta chains follows, all from one sample in a study of control samples from healthy donors and cancer patients. Here immunoSEQ multiplex PCR was the method, and the copy in TCRdb shows in-frame clones only, minus some. The sample consists of 65,000 to 100,000 clones, roughly 86% of them appearing once. Specimen: blood. The origin of the receptors is a man over 45 in good health. CDR3s leave out the opening cysteine and the closing phenylalanine or tryptophan.

cdr3_aa: ASSILRGNEKLF; j_call: TRBJ1-4; cdr3_length: 12; v_call: TRBV19
cdr3_aa: ASSYSIWGLADTQY; j_call: TRBJ2-3; cdr3_length: 14; v_call: TRBV6-2/TRBV6-3
cdr3_aa: ASSEGYGYT; j_call: TRBJ1-2; cdr3_length: 9; v_call: TRBV10-2
cdr3_aa: AWRDLAEQF; j_call: TRBJ2-1; cdr3_length: 9; v_call: TRBV30
cdr3_aa: ASSRDSLSNQPQH; j_call: TRBJ1-5; cdr3_length: 13; v_call: TRBV9
cdr3_aa: ASSLATGRNEKLF; j_call: TRBJ1-4; cdr3_length: 13; v_call: TRBV7-2
cdr3_aa: ASSLPFRVEQF; j_call: TRBJ2-1; cdr3_length: 11; v_call: TRBV7-2
cdr3_aa: ASSFRDREYLDGYT; j_call: TRBJ1-2; cdr3_length: 14; v_call: TRBV7-9
cdr3_aa: ASSGLSGGYGYT; j_call: TRBJ1-2; cdr3_length: 12; v_call: TRBV9
cdr3_aa: AWSVTRTLENGYT; j_call: TRBJ1-2; cdr3_length: 13; v_call: TRBV30
cdr3_aa: ASSPWTGTSTDTQY; j_call: TRBJ2-3; cdr3_length: 14; v_call: TRBV5-1
cdr3_aa: ASSQDRNQPQH; j_call: TRBJ1-5; cdr3_length: 11; v_call: TRBV16
cdr3_aa: ASSQIPTGRETQY; j_call: TRBJ2-5; cdr3_length: 13; v_call: TRBV4-1
cdr3_aa: ASSQSLAGGLSEQF; j_call: TRBJ2-1; cdr3_length: 14; v_call: TRBV7-3
cdr3_aa: ASNTQY; j_call: TRBJ2-3; cdr3_length: 6; v_call: TRBV5-6
cdr3_aa: ASSFDMLGQY; j_call: TRBJ2-7; cdr3_length: 10; v_call: TRBV5-5